There are many counts of the clone carrying this T cell receptor beta chain. These data come from a study of cytomegalovirus exposure and HLA in healthy donors. PCR was performed using 60 Vbeta and 13 Jbeta primers. TCRdb keeps only in-frame clones here, not all; method: immunoSEQ multiplex PCR. The repertoire holds roughly 96,000 clones, with roughly 74% as singletons. The sequence derives from a female donor in good health and CMV-seropositive. The sequencing sample was made of PBMCs.

CDR3 sequence reads: CAWRGAWGTEAFF. Here the CDR3 DNA reads TGTGCCTGGAGGGGGGCTTGGGGCACTGAAGCTTTCTTT. The chain has TRBV30 and TRBJ1-1; D is possibly TRBD1 (6 bases). The CDR3 runs to 13 residues. In germline, CDR1 is GTSNPN, CDR2 SVGIG (reference sequence). V dropped 3 bases and J dropped 4 bases, with 12 bases sitting between them.